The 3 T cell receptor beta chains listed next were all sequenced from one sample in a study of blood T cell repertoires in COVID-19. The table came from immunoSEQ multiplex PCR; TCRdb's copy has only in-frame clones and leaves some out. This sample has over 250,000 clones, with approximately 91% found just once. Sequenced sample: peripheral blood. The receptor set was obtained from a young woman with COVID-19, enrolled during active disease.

Written as DNA, the CDR3 is TGTGCCAGCAGCCAAGAGGTGGAGTTAGATACGCAGTATTTT. Its protein is CASSQEVELDTQYF. This chain links TRBV14 with TRBJ2-3; D remains ambiguous. The V gene's germline CDR1 is SGHDN and CDR2 FVKESK. The CDR3 loop spans 14 amino acids. V dropped 0 bases and J dropped 5 bases, with 9 bases sitting between them.

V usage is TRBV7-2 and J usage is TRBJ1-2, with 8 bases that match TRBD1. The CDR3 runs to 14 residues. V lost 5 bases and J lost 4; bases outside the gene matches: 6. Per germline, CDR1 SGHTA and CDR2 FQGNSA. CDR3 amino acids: CASSPGQGPYGYTF. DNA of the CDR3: TGTGCCAGCAGCCCTGGACAGGGACCCTATGGCTACACCTTC.

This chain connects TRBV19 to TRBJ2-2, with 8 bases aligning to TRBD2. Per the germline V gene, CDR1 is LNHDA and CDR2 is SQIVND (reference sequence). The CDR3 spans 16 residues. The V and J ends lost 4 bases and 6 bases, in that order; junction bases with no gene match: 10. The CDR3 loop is CASSTQAPSGPGELFF. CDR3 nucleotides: TGTGCCAGTAGTACCCAAGCCCCTAGCGGGCCCGGGGAGCTGTTTTTT.